Listed below are T cell receptor beta chains from one sample, sequenced in a study of blood T cell repertoires in COVID-19. This table comes from immunoSEQ multiplex PCR, and its TCRdb copy is limited to in-frame clones, with some not included. The repertoire includes 200,000 to 250,000 clones, approximately 83% of them detected once, and about 2.9% sits in the top ten. Sequencing input: peripheral blood. The receptors shown here come from a woman aged 25-40 years who had recovered from COVID-19. Each CDR3 is given with its conserved first and last residue. A D gene is named only where the DNA matches it firmly. Some rows have no size entry. The others give once, few or many, or a class for an expanded clone.

TRBJ2-1 | NA | TRBV14 | NA | 15 | CASSNRDSLYNEQFF | TGTGCCAGCAGCAACCGGGACTCGCTATACAATGAGCAGTTCTTC
TRBJ1-1 | NA | TRBV13 | NA | 14 | CASSGGADNTEAFF | TGTGCCAGCAGTGGAGGGGCAGACAACACTGAAGCTTTCTTT
TRBJ2-6 | NA | TRBV7-2 | TRBD2 | 13 | CASSLGVLAGLTF | TGTGCCAGCAGCTTAGGGGTACTAGCGGGATTGACTTTC
TRBJ1-2 | NA | TRBV5-1 | TRBD1 | 15 | CASTKTGGLFYGYTF | TGCGCCAGCACCAAGACAGGGGGGTTGTTCTATGGCTACACCTTC
TRBJ2-7 | NA | TRBV4-1 | TRBD2 | 15 | CASSQEGLANYEQYF | TGCGCCAGCAGCCAAGAGGGACTAGCGAACTACGAGCAGTACTTC
TRBJ2-5 | NA | TRBV4-1 | NA | 16 | CASSQVTGTLGETQYF | TGCGCCAGCAGCCAAGTTACAGGTACCTTAGGAGAGACCCAGTACTTC
TRBJ1-1 | NA | TRBV5-4 | NA | 14 | CASSLRQENTEAFF | TGTGCCAGCAGCTTGCGACAGGAGAACACTGAAGCTTTCTTT
TRBJ2-4 | NA | TRBV25-1 | TRBD1 | 16 | CASSVSGAGGQNIQYF | TGTGCCAGCAGTGTCTCCGGGGCAGGGGGCCAAAACATTCAGTACTTC
TRBJ2-7 | NA | TRBV13 | TRBD2 | 14 | CASSLGREGDEQYF | TGTGCCAGCAGCTTAGGGCGGGAGGGCGACGAGCAGTACTTC
TRBJ1-1 | few | TRBV7-3 | NA | 15 | CASSLTGGPGTEAFF | TGTGCCAGCAGCTTAACTGGGGGCCCGGGGACTGAAGCTTTCTTT
TRBJ2-3 | NA | TRBV3-1/TRBV3-2 | TRBD2 | 17 | CASSQEGLAGVSDTQYF | TGTGCCAGCAGCCAAGAAGGACTAGCGGGAGTGTCAGATACGCAGTATTTT
TRBJ1-3 | NA | TRBV30 | NA | 15 | CAWSVDGAPGNTIYF | TGTGCCTGGAGTGTAGACGGAGCTCCTGGAAACACCATATATTTT
TRBJ2-3 | NA | TRBV27 | TRBD2 | 16 | CASSFETSGDTDTQYF | TGTGCCAGCAGTTTCGAAACTAGCGGGGACACAGATACGCAGTATTTT
TRBJ2-7 | NA | TRBV4-1 | NA | 15 | CASRPQETLSYEQYF | TGCGCCAGCAGGCCCCAGGAAACACTTTCCTACGAGCAGTACTTC
TRBJ1-1 | NA | TRBV6-6 | NA | 15 | CASSYSGGGVTEAFF | TGTGCCAGCAGTTACTCCGGGGGTGGGGTCACTGAAGCTTTCTTT
TRBJ2-5 | NA | TRBV7-9 | NA | 16 | CASSLEETLEGETQYF | TGTGCCAGCAGCTTAGAGGAAACCTTGGAGGGAGAGACCCAGTACTTC
TRBJ2-5 | NA | TRBV18 | NA | 13 | CASSPPGAETQYF | TGTGCCAGCTCACCACCTGGGGCCGAGACCCAGTACTTC
TRBJ2-1 | few | TRBV7-2 | NA | 12 | CASSLTVNEQFF | TGTGCCAGCAGCTTAACGGTCAATGAGCAGTTCTTC
TRBJ2-5 | NA | TRBV11-2 | TRBD2 | 16 | CASSLVHGGGRETQYF | TGTGCCAGCAGCTTAGTTCACGGGGGGGGAAGGGAGACCCAGTACTTC
TRBJ2-2 | NA | TRBV7-3 | TRBD1 | 17 | CASSISPGQGYTGELFF | TGTGCCAGCAGCATCTCCCCGGGACAGGGATACACCGGGGAGCTGTTTTTT
TRBJ2-5 | once | TRBV9 | NA | 18 | CASSVAPPGQGRQETQYF | TGTGCCAGCAGCGTAGCTCCCCCCGGGCAGGGCCGACAAGAGACCCAGTACTTC
TRBJ1-4 | NA | TRBV18 | TRBD1 | 14 | CASSPGTANEKLFF | TGTGCCAGCTCACCAGGGACAGCAAATGAAAAACTGTTTTTT
TRBJ2-7 | NA | TRBV18 | TRBD2 | 15 | CASSPRLAGPYEQYF | TGTGCCAGCTCACCGAGACTAGCGGGACCCTACGAGCAGTACTTC
TRBJ2-3 | NA | TRBV2 | NA | 14 | CASSRQTSTDTQYF | TGTGCCAGCAGTCGACAGACTAGCACAGATACGCAGTATTTT
TRBJ1-2 | NA | TRBV13 | NA | 15 | CASSSAGTAGEGYTF | TGTGCCAGCAGCTCCGCGGGGACCGCCGGGGAAGGCTACACCTTC
TRBJ1-3 | NA | TRBV28 | NA | 16 | CASSTSSRSSGNTIYF | TGTGCCAGCAGTACCTCTTCGCGGTCCTCTGGAAACACCATATATTTT
TRBJ2-7 | once | TRBV28 | TRBD1 | 16 | CASSSSPGQAPYEQYF | TGTGCCAGCAGTTCGAGCCCGGGACAGGCGCCCTACGAGCAGTACTTC
TRBJ2-7 | NA | TRBV6-1 | TRBD1 | 14 | CASSETGGEYEQYF | TGTGCCAGCAGTGAGACAGGGGGCGAGTACGAGCAGTACTTC
TRBJ2-1 | NA | TRBV9 | NA | 13 | CASSATGTSEQFF | TGTGCCAGCAGCGCCACCGGGACTTCCGAGCAGTTCTTC
TRBJ2-3 | NA | TRBV20-1 | NA | 13 | CSASHRPTDTQYF | TGCAGTGCTAGTCACAGGCCCACAGATACGCAGTATTTT
TRBJ2-1 | NA | TRBV10-3 | TRBD2 | 16 | CAISRGLAGGPGEQFF | TGTGCCATCAGTAGGGGACTAGCGGGAGGGCCCGGTGAGCAGTTCTTC
TRBJ2-7 | NA | TRBV19 | TRBD1 | 13 | CATSSGTDYEQYF | TGTGCCACCTCCTCCGGGACAGACTACGAGCAGTACTTC
TRBJ1-6 | NA | TRBV12-3/TRBV12-4 | NA | 13 | CATAWQGNSPLHF | TGTGCCACCGCGTGGCAGGGGAATTCACCCCTCCACTTT
TRBJ1-2 | NA | TRBV6-5 | TRBD1 | 15 | CASSQQGAPDYGYTF | TGTGCCAGCAGCCAACAGGGGGCCCCCGACTATGGCTACACCTTC
TRBJ1-4 | NA | TRBV5-8 | NA | 15 | CASSWGQGHNEKLFF | TGTGCCAGCAGCTGGGGGCAGGGCCATAATGAAAAACTGTTTTTT
TRBJ2-3 | NA | TRBV9 | NA | 17 | CASSVFWTTTSPDTQYF | TGTGCCAGCAGCGTATTTTGGACTACCACAAGTCCAGATACGCAGTATTTT
TRBJ1-1 | NA | TRBV6-5 | NA | 15 | CASRYGSVMNTEAFF | TGTGCCAGCAGGTATGGCAGTGTCATGAACACTGAAGCTTTCTTT
TRBJ1-4 | few | TRBV7-9 | NA | 13 | CASSHYRNEKLFF | TGTGCCAGCAGCCATTACAGGAATGAAAAACTGTTTTTT
TRBJ2-2 | few | TRBV6-4 | TRBD2 | 16 | CASIVETSGDTGELFF | TGTGCCAGCATTGTCGAGACTAGCGGGGACACCGGGGAGCTGTTTTTT
TRBJ2-7 | many | TRBV28 | TRBD2 | 14 | CASMVSGRSYEQYF | TGTGCCAGCATGGTGAGCGGGAGGTCCTACGAGCAGTACTTC
TRBJ2-7 | NA | TRBV11-2 | NA | 13 | CASSLAGVYEQYF | TGTGCCAGCAGCTTAGCAGGGGTCTACGAGCAGTACTTC
TRBJ2-5 | NA | TRBV5-4 | NA | 14 | CASSFRGAGETQYF | TGTGCCAGCAGCTTCCGGGGGGCGGGAGAGACCCAGTACTTC
TRBJ2-5 | few | TRBV7-9 | NA | 13 | CASSLEGGETQYF | TGTGCCAGCAGCTTAGAAGGGGGTGAGACCCAGTACTTC
TRBJ1-1 | NA | TRBV15 | NA | 16 | CATSRDVPGDYTEAFF | TGTGCCACCAGCAGAGACGTTCCAGGGGATTATACTGAAGCTTTCTTT
TRBJ1-6 | NA | TRBV28 | TRBD1 | 16 | CASSLGTGLDNSPLHF | TGTGCCAGCAGTTTGGGGACAGGCCTAGATAATTCACCCCTCCACTTT
TRBJ2-7 | NA | TRBV5-1 | TRBD1 | 15 | CASSSRTGVDPEQYF | TGCGCCAGCAGCTCGCGGACAGGGGTAGACCCGGAGCAGTACTTC
TRBJ2-7 | NA | TRBV3-1/TRBV3-2 | TRBD2 | 17 | CASSRGLVGGFSYEQYF | TGTGCCAGCAGCCGCGGACTAGTCGGGGGTTTTTCCTACGAGCAGTACTTC
TRBJ1-5 | NA | TRBV7-9 | NA | 15 | CASSSTERNNQPQHF | TGTGCCAGCAGTTCGACAGAAAGAAACAATCAGCCCCAGCATTTT
TRBJ1-4 | NA | TRBV28 | NA | 13 | CASNLEGNEKLFF | TGTGCCAGCAACCTAGAGGGTAATGAAAAACTGTTTTTT
TRBJ2-7 | NA | TRBV6-6 | NA | 12 | CASSQAAYEQYF | TGTGCCAGCAGTCAGGCGGCCTACGAGCAGTACTTC
TRBJ1-1 | NA | TRBV12-3/TRBV12-4 | NA | 13 | CASRSQRASEAFF | TGTGCCAGCAGATCTCAGCGAGCTTCTGAAGCTTTCTTT